The 30 T cell receptor beta chains below were found in one sample sequenced in a study of cytomegalovirus exposure and HLA in healthy donors. Some clones are missing from TCRdb's copy, which holds only in-frame ones; the method was immunoSEQ multiplex PCR. The sample holds about 330,000 clones, approximately 90% seen once. The specimen sequenced was PBMCs. Receptor source: a woman younger than 35 in good health and CMV-seronegative.

The chain recombines TRBV5-6 with TRBJ2-7; TRBD2 might be the D (7 bases). Germline-derived CDR1 and CDR2 are SGHDT and YYEEEE. This CDR3 is 15 amino acids long. V dropped 5 bases and J dropped 2 bases, with 17 bases sitting between them. The CDR3 DNA follows: TGTGCCAGCAGTCTGGGGGGCGGGGGACCCTACGAGCAGTACTTC. It is translated as CASSLGGGGPYEQYF. Full variable domain (outside the CDR3, taken from reference TRBV5-6 and TRBJ2-7): DAGVTQSPTHLIKTRGQQVTLRCSPKSGHDTVSWYQQALGQGPQFIFQYYEEEERQRGNFPDRFSGHQFPNYSSELNVNALLLGDSALYLCASSLGGGGPYEQYFGPGTRLTVT.

The rearrangement uses TRBV2 and TRBJ2-7; maybe TRBD1 (6 bases). The germline V gene has CDR1 SNHLY and CDR2 FYNNEI. Trimming took 5 bases from V and 0 from J, leaving 8 bases between them. This CDR3 comprises 13 residues. The CDR3 is CASSSDSSYEQYF. The DNA for the CDR3 is TGTGCCAGCAGTTCGGACAGCTCCTACGAGCAGTACTTC.

V is TRBV4-3 and J is TRBJ2-7; D call uncertain. Germline loops: CDR1 LGHNA, CDR2 YSLEER. V was trimmed by 0 bases and J by 4 bases, leaving 10 bases between them. The CDR3 sequence is 14 residues long. Written as DNA, the CDR3 is TGCGCCAGCAGCCAAGATCTCTCCGGGTACGAGCAGTACTTC. Its translation: CASSQDLSGYEQYF.

The chain uses TRBV2 and TRBJ2-1; 7 bases are shared with TRBD1. Per germline, CDR1 SNHLY and CDR2 FYNNEI. The CDR3 length is 13 residues. With V trimmed by 7 bases and J by 9 bases, 9 bases remained unmatched. In nucleotides, the CDR3 is TGTGCCAGCACCTGGACAGGTGGGGGTGAGCAGTTCTTC. The encoded protein is CASTWTGGGEQFF.

The chain joins TRBV7-9 to TRBJ2-7; TRBD2 matches 7 bases. Losses at the gene ends were 2 bases for V and 2 bases for J; bases not matched to a gene: 6. This CDR3 spans 15 amino acids. Germline V lookup: CDR1 SEHNR, CDR2 FQNEAQ (reference sequence). The DNA of the CDR3 is TGTGCCAGCAGCTTAATAGGCGGGGGTCCCTACGAGCAGTACTTC. This translates into CASSLIGGGPYEQYF. The full variable domain, with the rest looked up from reference TRBV7-9 and TRBJ2-7, is DTGVSQNPRHKITKRGQNVTFRCDPISEHNRLYWYRQTLGQGPEFLTYFQNEAQLEKSRLLSDRFSAERPKGSFSTLEIQRTEQGDSAMYLCASSLIGGGPYEQYFGPGTRLTVT.

V is TRBV7-8 and J is TRBJ1-5; no reliable D call. The V gene lost 6 bases and the J gene lost 5 bases, with 14 bases spanning the gap. In germline, CDR1 is SGHVS, CDR2 FQNEAQ. The CDR3 covers 14 residues. CDR3: CASSSIDKYQPQHF. DNA of the CDR3: TGTGCCAGCAGTTCAATCGACAAATATCAGCCCCAGCATTTT.

V usage is TRBV7-6 and J usage is TRBJ1-1; possibly TRBD1 for D (5 bases). V lost 3 bases and J 5 bases, leaving 13 bases between the germline ends. This CDR3 spans 14 amino acids. The germline V gene encodes CDR1 SGHVS and CDR2 FNYEAQ. The chain's CDR3 is CASSFSQGSTEAFF. The CDR3 DNA follows: TGTGCCAGCAGCTTTTCTCAGGGTTCTACTGAAGCTTTCTTT.

This clone has a single count. This chain connects TRBV29-1 to TRBJ1-5; D may be TRBD1 (6 bases). Looked up from germline, CDR1 is SQVTM and CDR2 is ANQGSEA. The CDR3 is 13 amino acids. The V gene lost 6 bases and the J gene lost 11 bases, with 20 bases spanning the gap. CDR3 coding DNA: TGCAGCGTAGCAGACCCTGGGGGCAAATCCCAGCATTTT. The encoded protein is CSVADPGGKSQHF.

V usage is TRBV27 and J usage is TRBJ1-2; a weak D match, TRBD1 (6 bases). Trimming stripped 8 bases from V and 4 bases from J, with 20 bases between. The CDR3 sequence is 15 residues long. Germline V lookup: CDR1 MNHEY, CDR2 SMNVEV (reference sequence). In nucleotides, the CDR3 is TGTGCCAGCGCGTACGTACAGGGCTTGGTCTATGGCTACACCTTC. This codes for CASAYVQGLVYGYTF.

The chain uses TRBV6-5 and TRBJ2-6; D not resolved. Germline lookup yields CDR1 MNHEY and CDR2 SVGAGI. The CDR3 loop spans 14 amino acids. Trimming took off 4 bases at V and 1 base at J, with 5 bases between the two ends. The CDR3 region has the DNA TGTGCCAGCAGTTTCGAGTCTGGGGCCAACGTCCTGACTTTC. Translation gives CASSFESGANVLTF.

V is TRBV29-1 and J is TRBJ1-1; the match to TRBD1 covers 8 bases. Germline V CDR1 and CDR2: SQVTM, ANQGSEA. V was clipped by 7 bases and J by 5 bases; unmatched bases: 9. The CDR3 consists of 13 residues. The CDR3: CSGDDRGETEAFF. The DNA of the CDR3 is TGCAGCGGGGATGACAGGGGAGAAACTGAAGCTTTCTTT.

The chain combines TRBV28 with TRBJ2-7; TRBD1 aligns across 10 bases. The CDR3 has 15 residues. Germline loops: CDR1 MDHEN, CDR2 SYDVKM. Germline trimming cut 5 bases from V and 3 bases from J; bases unmatched to any gene: 7. CDR3 DNA: TGTGCCAGCAGTCAAGACCGGGACAGGGGCTACGAGCAGTACTTC. It translates to CASSQDRDRGYEQYF.

The gene calls are TRBV27 and TRBJ2-7; D may be TRBD2 (6 bases). CDR1 MNHEY and CDR2 SMNVEV come from the germline V gene (reference sequence). CDR3 size: 17 residues. Trimming left V 5 bases short and J 0 bases short, with 20 bases between. This chain's CDR3 is CASSRTIRDSTSYEQYF. CDR3 sequence (DNA): TGTGCCAGCAGTCGAACTATCCGGGACTCTACCTCCTACGAGCAGTACTTC.

The V gene is TRBV6-6, the J gene TRBJ1-2, with D perhaps TRBD1 (6 bases). The CDR3 extends over 15 amino acids. Germline-derived CDR1 and CDR2 are MNHNY and SVGAGI (reference sequence). Between the trimmed V and J ends, which lost 0 bases and 6 bases, there was a span of 14 bases. The CDR3 sequence is CASSYSNREGDGYTF. The CDR3 nucleotides are TGTGCCAGCAGTTACTCGAACAGGGAGGGCGATGGCTACACCTTC.

The V call is TRBV30, the J call TRBJ1-4, with TRBD1 matching over 9 bases. This CDR3 region has 13 residues. The V and J ends lost 8 bases and 5 bases, in that order; junction bases with no gene match: 6. Looked up from germline, CDR1 is GTSNPN and CDR2 is SVGIG (reference sequence). CDR3: CAGGQGPNEKLFF. CDR3 sequence (DNA): TGTGCCGGCGGACAGGGGCCAAATGAAAAACTGTTTTTT.

The rearrangement uses TRBV27 and TRBJ1-2; 8 nucleotides agree with TRBD1. J was trimmed by 7 bases and V by 7 bases; bases with no gene match: 17. The CDR3 totals 16 residues. Germline V gene sequence: CDR1 MNHEY, CDR2 SMNVEV (reference sequence). CDR3 DNA sequence: TGTGCCAGCACCGGGGGGACAGGCGAAGACTTAGGTGGCTACACCTTC. This codes for CASTGGTGEDLGGYTF.

The CDR3 spells CSAGISPGYTF. The CDR3 nucleotides are TGCAGCGCCGGTATTTCCCCCGGCTACACCTTC. The chain links TRBV29-1 to TRBJ1-2; unclear D gene. The CDR3 totals 11 residues. Trimming left V 7 bases short and J 8 bases short, with 14 bases between. Germline loops: CDR1 SQVTM, CDR2 ANQGSEA.

Of note for this clone: This specimen includes other DNA sequences encoding the same CDR3. This chain uses TRBV6-5 with TRBJ2-7; possibly TRBD2 for D (6 bases). Deletions cut 0 bases from V and 5 bases from J, with 8 bases between. The CDR3 totals 13 residues. Germline CDR1 is MNHEY and CDR2 is SVGAGI. The CDR3: CASSYSGGNEQYF. The DNA of the CDR3 is TGTGCCAGCAGTTACTCGGGGGGAAACGAGCAGTACTTC.

The V gene is TRBV4-1, the J gene TRBJ1-4, with 8 bases aligning to TRBD1. The V segment lost 3 bases and the J segment 8 bases; nucleotides outside the gene matches: 8. This CDR3 comprises 15 residues. Germline loops: CDR1 MGHRA, CDR2 YSYEKL. This chain's CDR3 is CASSQEGQAMEKLFF. CDR3 nucleotide sequence: TGCGCCAGCAGCCAGGAGGGACAGGCGATGGAAAAACTGTTTTTT.

This clone was observed once. This chain uses TRBV7-3 with TRBJ2-3, with a tentative D call TRBD2 (5 bases). CDR1 and CDR2 (germline): SGHTA, FQGTGA. V was shortened by 6 bases and J by 0 bases, with 7 bases between the two germline ends. The CDR3 has 13 amino acids. The CDR3 spells CASRAASTDTQYF. Here the CDR3 DNA reads TGTGCCAGCAGAGCGGCAAGCACAGATACGCAGTATTTT.

The chain recombines TRBV7-9 with TRBJ1-2, with D perhaps matching TRBD1 (6 bases). The V gene lost 6 bases and the J gene lost 2 bases, with 10 bases spanning the gap. The germline CDR1 and CDR2 sequences are SEHNR and FQNEAQ (reference sequence). This CDR3 has 13 residues. The CDR3 coding sequence is TGTGCCAGCAGAAGTACAGGGAACTATGGCTACACCTTC. Encoded protein: CASRSTGNYGYTF.

V usage is TRBV25-1 and J usage is TRBJ2-1; 7 nucleotides line up with TRBD2. The CDR3 totals 15 residues. V lost 3 bases to trimming and J lost 9 bases; unmatched junction nucleotides: 11. CDR1 is MGHDK and CDR2 is SYGVNS in the germline V gene. In DNA, the CDR3 is TGTGCCAGCAGTGAGGGTGGCGGGAGCTTTGGTGAGCAGTTCTTC. It encodes CASSEGGGSFGEQFF.

Only one count was recorded for this clone. V usage is TRBV5-1 and J usage is TRBJ2-2, with a tentative D call TRBD1 (6 bases). The CDR3 consists of 14 residues. Trimming took 7 bases from V and 1 from J, leaving 11 bases between them. Germline V CDR1 and CDR2: SGHRS, YFSETQ. The CDR3 DNA is TGCGCCAGCGGGTTGGACAGGAACACCGGGGAGCTGTTTTTT. Translating it yields CASGLDRNTGELFF.

This chain uses TRBV9 with TRBJ2-1, with D possibly matching TRBD2 (6 bases). Germline V gene sequence: CDR1 SGDLS, CDR2 YYNGEE. The CDR3 has 14 amino acids. V was clipped by 0 bases and J by 9 bases, with 13 bases between them. CDR3 sequence reads: CASSVGGDAAEQFF. CDR3 DNA sequence: TGTGCCAGCAGCGTAGGGGGGGACGCCGCTGAGCAGTTCTTC. Using reference TRBV9 and TRBJ2-1 for the parts outside the CDR3, the full variable domain is DSGVTQTPKHLITATGQRVTLRCSPRSGDLSVYWYQQSLDQGLQFLIQYYNGEERAKGNILERFSAQQFPDLHSELNLSSLELGDSALYFCASSVGGDAAEQFFGPGTRLTVL.

This clone has only a few counts. The chain uses TRBV10-3 and TRBJ2-7; 12 bases agree with TRBD2. The V and J ends lost 7 bases and 5 bases, in that order; junction bases with no gene match: 9. CDR3 length: 15 residues. In germline, CDR1 is ENHRY, CDR2 SYGVKD. CDR3 sequence reads: CAITKTSGRTNEQYF. The CDR3 DNA is TGTGCCATCACCAAGACTAGCGGGAGAACCAACGAGCAGTACTTC.

Only one count was recorded for this clone. The chain carries TRBV29-1 and TRBJ1-3, with 9 bases fitting TRBD1. The CDR3 is made up of 14 amino acids. CDR1 and CDR2 from the germline V gene are SQVTM and ANQGSEA. V shed 6 bases and J 4 bases; nucleotides not matched to a gene: 7. CDR3 sequence reads: CSVMTGGAGNTIYF. CDR3 coding DNA: TGCAGCGTGATGACAGGGGGTGCCGGAAACACCATATATTTT. The variable domain in full, completed from reference TRBV29-1 and TRBJ1-3, reads SAVISQKPSRDICQRGTSLTIQCQVDSQVTMMFWYRQQPGQSLTLIATANQGSEATYESGFVIDKFPISRPNLTFSTLTVSNMSPEDSSIYLCSVMTGGAGNTIYFGEGSWLTVV.

This sequence joins TRBV15 and TRBJ2-5, with a possible D match to TRBD2 (6 bases). Trimming shortened V by 3 bases and J by 4 bases, and 15 bases separated the two germline ends. The CDR3 loop spans 15 amino acids. In germline, CDR1 is LNHNV, CDR2 YYDKDF (reference sequence). In DNA, the CDR3 is TGTGCCACCAGCAGCCGACTAGGGGTGGGAGAGACCCAGTACTTC. It specifies CATSSRLGVGETQYF.

The gene calls are TRBV2 and TRBJ2-2; 8 positions match TRBD2. The V gene's germline CDR1 is SNHLY and CDR2 FYNNEI. V shed 7 bases and J 2 bases; nucleotides not matched to a gene: 3. The length of the CDR3 is 14 residues. In DNA, the CDR3 is TGTGCCAGCACCCGGGAGGGAAACACCGGGGAGCTGTTTTTT. It specifies CASTREGNTGELFF.

The genes are TRBV7-9 and TRBJ2-7, with 11 positions matching TRBD2. This CDR3 is 14 amino acids long. The germline gives CDR1 SEHNR, CDR2 FQNEAQ (reference sequence). With V trimmed by 5 bases and J by 2 bases, 2 bases remained unmatched. CDR3 sequence: CASSRLAGPYEQYF. The CDR3 DNA is TGTGCCAGCAGCAGACTAGCGGGGCCCTACGAGCAGTACTTC.

This chain joins TRBV10-1 and TRBJ2-7; 13 bases agree with TRBD2. CDR1 is WNHNN and CDR2 is SYGVQD in the germline V gene (reference sequence). With 6 bases clipped from V and 3 bases from J, the junction kept 2 bases outside the gene matches. The CDR3 consists of 14 residues. CDR3 DNA: TGCGCCAGCAGGGGACTAGCGGGGTACTACGAGCAGTACTTC. Translated, it gives CASRGLAGYYEQYF.